A single T cell receptor beta chain is shown here with its context. Only in-frame clones appear in the TCRdb table, and some are missing; sequencing was by immunoSEQ multiplex PCR. The repertoire consists of about 43,000 clones, with around 90% occurring once and the leading ten covering just over 15%. This sample is part of a study of blood T cell repertoires in COVID-19. The CDR3 spans 13 residues. In germline, CDR1 is SEHNR, CDR2 FQNEAQ (reference sequence). Between the trimmed V and J ends, which lost 5 bases and 5 bases, there was a span of 10 bases. The rearrangement uses TRBV7-9 and TRBJ2-1; no firm D call. This TCR came from a man between 60 and 75 years old with active COVID-19. Input material: peripheral blood. This CDR3 reads CASSPPGHNEQFF. DNA of the CDR3: TGTGCCAGCAGCCCTCCCGGTCACAATGAGCAGTTCTTC.